The 9 T cell receptor beta chains below were found in one sample sequenced in a study of blood T cell repertoires in COVID-19. Clones were read by immunoSEQ multiplex PCR, and TCRdb kept only the in-frame ones, dropping some. The sample includes about 200,000 clones, 86% of them seen just once. Material: PBMCs or T cells enriched from blood (not recorded which). These TCRs come from a man aged 35-49 years with acute COVID-19.

The chain joins TRBV18 to TRBJ2-5, with 11 nucleotides matching TRBD2. Per the germline V gene, CDR1 is KGHSH and CDR2 is LQKENI. J lost 1 base, V lost 6 bases, and 7 bases had no gene match. This CDR3 region has 16 residues. CDR3 sequence: CASSPRGTSGQETQYF. The CDR3 DNA reads as TGTGCCAGCTCCCCTAGAGGGACTAGCGGCCAAGAGACCCAGTACTTC. Supplemented by reference TRBV18 and TRBJ2-5, the full variable domain reads NAGVMQNPRHLVRRRGQEARLRCSPMKGHSHVYWYRQLPEEGLKFMVYLQKENIIDESGMPKERFSAEFPKEGPSILRIQQVVRGDSAAYFCASSPRGTSGQETQYFGPGTRLLVL.

V usage is TRBV29-1 and J usage is TRBJ2-3; D gene unclear. V lost 1 base to trimming and J lost 5 bases, with 13 bases between them. CDR3 length: 14 amino acids. CDR1 is SQVTM, CDR2 ANQGSEA, per germline. CDR3 loop: CSVEGLNLKDTQYF. CDR3 bases: TGCAGCGTTGAAGGACTGAACCTGAAAGATACGCAGTATTTT.

The rearrangement uses TRBV28 and TRBJ1-2, with D unresolved. CDR1 MDHEN and CDR2 SYDVKM come from the germline V gene. This CDR3 contains 14 residues. V lost 3 bases, J lost 5 bases, and 13 bases lay in between. The CDR3 sequence: CASSFSSRTYGYTF. The CDR3 DNA sequence: TGTGCCAGCAGTTTTTCTTCTCGGACTTATGGCTACACCTTC.

The DNA for the CDR3 is TGCAGTGCTAGGGGCGTTGCCGCTTTCTTT. It is translated as CSARGVAAFF. The V gene is TRBV20-1, the J gene TRBJ1-1; D call uncertain. The V gene lost 3 bases and the J gene lost 11 bases, with 10 bases spanning the gap. This CDR3 has 10 residues. Germline V gene lookup returns CDR1 DFQATT and CDR2 SNEGSKA (reference sequence).

The genes are TRBV4-2 and TRBJ2-5; 10 nucleotides agree with TRBD2. CDR3 length: 15 residues. The germline V gene encodes CDR1 LGHNA and CDR2 YNFKEQ. Unmatched junction bases numbered 2, after V lost 1 base and J lost 3 bases. CDR3 bases: TGTGCCAGCAGCCAAGTTGGACTAGCGGAAGAGACCCAGTACTTC. It yields the protein CASSQVGLAEETQYF.

The genes are TRBV3-1 (or the pseudogene TRBV3-2) and TRBJ2-7; D is possibly TRBD2 (5 bases). The CDR3 has 11 amino acids. Trimming stripped 3 bases from V and 6 bases from J, with 6 bases between. The V gene's germline CDR1 is LGHDT and CDR2 YNNKEL (reference sequence). The CDR3 loop is CASSQAGEQYF. CDR3 nucleotides: TGTGCCAGCAGCCAGGCGGGCGAGCAGTACTTC.

The chain links TRBV7-6 to TRBJ1-1; 7 nucleotides agree with TRBD1. CDR1 SGHVS and CDR2 FNYEAQ come from the germline V gene. CDR3 length equals 15 residues. V lost 5 bases to trimming and J lost 5 bases; unmatched junction nucleotides: 11. CDR3 protein: CASSQTGKLWTEAFF. The DNA for the CDR3 is TGTGCCAGCAGCCAGACAGGGAAATTGTGGACTGAAGCTTTCTTT.

This rearrangement joins TRBV5-1 to TRBJ1-1; no clear D gene. The CDR3 consists of 13 residues. V lost 0 bases and J lost 7, with 10 bases in between. Germline V gene data show CDR1 as SGHRS and CDR2 as YFSETQ. The CDR3 DNA is TGCGCCAGCAGCTTGGGGGCTAATTATGAAGCTTTCTTT. Protein product: CASSLGANYEAFF.

V is TRBV30 and J is TRBJ1-1; the D is unclear. This CDR3 is built from 13 residues. Germline CDR1 GTSNPN, CDR2 SVGIG (reference sequence). V dropped 5 bases and J dropped 1 base, with 11 bases sitting between them. This CDR3 is CAWGGVSNTEAFF. The CDR3 region has the DNA TGTGCCTGGGGCGGGGTTTCGAACACTGAAGCTTTCTTT.